Listed below are T cell receptor beta chains from one sample, sequenced in a study of blood T cell dynamics during melanoma immunotherapy. Profiled with immunoSEQ multiplex PCR; TCRdb holds only in-frame clones, not every one. The sample carries more than 12,000 clones, around 90% recorded once. Material: blood, obtained from a patient treated with checkpoint blockade. The receptors derive from a human donor with melanoma. Each CDR3 is given with its conserved first and last residue. The D gene is left open where the match is weak. Only part of the rows carry a size: once, few, many, or a class if the clone is expanded.

abundance: NA
j_gene: TRBJ2-3
v_gene: TRBV4-1
d_gene: TRBD2
CDR3aa: CASSQTPAGAGSDTQYF
CDR3nt: TGCGCCAGCAGCCAGACCCCCGCCGGAGCGGGGTCAGATACGCAGTATTTT

abundance: once
j_gene: TRBJ1-1
v_gene: TRBV19
d_gene: NA
CDR3aa: CASSTIQGNTEAFF
CDR3nt: TGTGCCAGTAGTACCATTCAGGGAAACACTGAAGCTTTCTTT

abundance: NA
j_gene: TRBJ1-1
v_gene: TRBV6-5
d_gene: NA
CDR3aa: CASSYEENTEAFF
CDR3nt: TGTGCCAGCAGTTACGAAGAGAACACTGAAGCTTTCTTT

abundance: NA
j_gene: TRBJ2-3
v_gene: TRBV7-2
d_gene: NA
CDR3aa: CASSIRRADTQYF
CDR3nt: TGTGCCAGCAGCATCCGCCGGGCAGATACGCAGTATTTT

abundance: NA
j_gene: TRBJ2-7
v_gene: TRBV5-4
d_gene: TRBD2
CDR3aa: CASSPGASGVPYEQYF
CDR3nt: TGTGCCAGCAGCCCGGGGGCTAGCGGGGTACCCTACGAGCAGTACTTC

abundance: NA
j_gene: TRBJ2-1
v_gene: TRBV6-5
d_gene: TRBD2
CDR3aa: CASSSVGTSGHNEQFF
CDR3nt: TGTGCCAGCAGTTCCGTTGGGACTAGCGGGCACAATGAGCAGTTCTTC

abundance: NA
j_gene: TRBJ2-7
v_gene: TRBV7-2
d_gene: NA
CDR3aa: CASSLAGGVAEQYF
CDR3nt: TGTGCCAGCAGCTTAGCGGGAGGAGTCGCCGAGCAGTACTTC

abundance: NA
j_gene: TRBJ2-5
v_gene: TRBV9
d_gene: TRBD2
CDR3aa: CASSVSGRSIETQYF
CDR3nt: TGTGCCAGCAGCGTTAGCGGGAGATCGATAGAGACCCAGTACTTC

abundance: NA
j_gene: TRBJ2-3
v_gene: TRBV7-2
d_gene: TRBD2
CDR3aa: CASSASGGGHTQYF
CDR3nt: TGTGCCAGCAGCGCTAGCGGGGGGGGACATACGCAGTATTTT

abundance: NA
j_gene: TRBJ2-5
v_gene: TRBV27
d_gene: NA
CDR3aa: CASSQTTGGLQETQYF
CDR3nt: TGTGCCAGCAGTCAGACCACGGGTGGCCTCCAAGAGACCCAGTACTTC

abundance: NA
j_gene: TRBJ2-3
v_gene: TRBV28
d_gene: NA
CDR3aa: CASSFLGGRRTDTQYF
CDR3nt: TGTGCCAGCAGTTTCCTCGGGGGGCGTCGCACAGATACGCAGTATTTT

abundance: NA
j_gene: TRBJ2-5
v_gene: TRBV7-9
d_gene: NA
CDR3aa: CASSLPREQETQYF
CDR3nt: TGTGCCAGCAGCTTACCGCGGGAACAAGAGACCCAGTACTTC

abundance: NA
j_gene: TRBJ1-6
v_gene: TRBV6-6
d_gene: TRBD1
CDR3aa: CASNEPGQGNSPLHF
CDR3nt: TGTGCCAGCAACGAACCGGGACAGGGGAATTCACCCCTCCACTTT

abundance: NA
j_gene: TRBJ2-5
v_gene: TRBV2
d_gene: NA
CDR3aa: CASTRRGGQQTQYF
CDR3nt: TGTGCCAGCACCCGTAGAGGGGGTCAGCAGACCCAGTACTTC

abundance: NA
j_gene: TRBJ1-1
v_gene: TRBV28
d_gene: NA
CDR3aa: CASKPLNTEAFF
CDR3nt: TGTGCCAGCAAACCTTTGAACACTGAAGCTTTCTTT

abundance: NA
j_gene: TRBJ2-6
v_gene: TRBV7-3
d_gene: NA
CDR3aa: CASSYYSASGANVLTF
CDR3nt: TGTGCCAGCAGCTACTACAGTGCCTCTGGGGCCAACGTCCTGACTTTC

abundance: NA
j_gene: TRBJ2-7
v_gene: TRBV10-3
d_gene: NA
CDR3aa: CAISESLGVARSYEQYF
CDR3nt: TGTGCCATCAGTGAGTCGCTGGGGGTCGCTCGCTCCTACGAGCAGTACTTC

abundance: NA
j_gene: TRBJ1-1
v_gene: TRBV30
d_gene: NA
CDR3aa: CAWSVPRGWNTEAFF
CDR3nt: TGTGCCTGGAGTGTACCTAGGGGTTGGAACACTGAAGCTTTCTTT

abundance: NA
j_gene: TRBJ2-7
v_gene: TRBV10-1
d_gene: TRBD1
CDR3aa: CASSPGQGGYEQYF
CDR3nt: TGCGCCAGCAGTCCGGGACAGGGAGGTTACGAGCAGTACTTC

abundance: NA
j_gene: TRBJ1-4
v_gene: TRBV19
d_gene: NA
CDR3aa: CASKGVWGRAANEKLFF
CDR3nt: TGTGCCAGTAAGGGAGTCTGGGGGCGCGCGGCTAATGAAAAACTGTTTTTT

abundance: once
j_gene: TRBJ1-4
v_gene: TRBV5-1
d_gene: NA
CDR3aa: CASSLSAAGRNEKLFF
CDR3nt: TGCGCCAGCAGCTTGAGTGCGGCGGGGAGGAATGAAAAACTGTTTTTT

abundance: NA
j_gene: TRBJ1-2
v_gene: TRBV5-1
d_gene: NA
CDR3aa: CASSLDLGANYGYTF
CDR3nt: TGCGCCAGCAGCTTGGATTTGGGGGCAAACTATGGCTACACCTTC

abundance: NA
j_gene: TRBJ2-2
v_gene: TRBV4-2
d_gene: TRBD2
CDR3aa: CASSQGVSGDNTGELFF
CDR3nt: TGTGCCAGCAGCCAAGGTGTTAGCGGGGACAACACCGGGGAGCTGTTTTTT

abundance: NA
j_gene: TRBJ2-7
v_gene: TRBV20-1
d_gene: NA
CDR3aa: CSATTPGGGYF
CDR3nt: TGCAGTGCTACGACCCCGGGCGGCGGGTACTTC

abundance: NA
j_gene: TRBJ1-2
v_gene: TRBV29-1
d_gene: TRBD1
CDR3aa: CSVEATGGGYTF
CDR3nt: TGCAGCGTTGAAGCGACAGGGGGCGGCTACACCTTC

abundance: NA
j_gene: TRBJ1-3
v_gene: TRBV30
d_gene: NA
CDR3aa: CAWSRGPGSGNTIYF
CDR3nt: TGTGCCTGGAGTAGAGGTCCGGGATCTGGAAACACCATATATTTT

abundance: NA
j_gene: TRBJ1-2
v_gene: TRBV9
d_gene: NA
CDR3aa: CASSAFDRTGLGGYTF
CDR3nt: TGTGCCAGCAGCGCCTTCGACAGGACCGGATTAGGGGGCTACACCTTC

abundance: NA
j_gene: TRBJ2-3
v_gene: TRBV11-3
d_gene: NA
CDR3aa: CASSNRGQSTQYF
CDR3nt: TGTGCCAGCAGCAACCGAGGACAGTCGACGCAGTATTTT

abundance: NA
j_gene: TRBJ1-5
v_gene: TRBV28
d_gene: NA
CDR3aa: CASSEVGNQPQHF
CDR3nt: TGTGCCAGCAGTGAGGTGGGAAATCAGCCCCAGCATTTT

abundance: NA
j_gene: TRBJ2-7
v_gene: TRBV5-1
d_gene: NA
CDR3aa: CASTMSFFDEQYF
CDR3nt: TGCGCCAGCACGATGTCGTTTTTCGACGAGCAGTACTTC

abundance: NA
j_gene: TRBJ1-5
v_gene: TRBV6-6
d_gene: TRBD1
CDR3aa: CASSYRQGDSQPQHF
CDR3nt: TGTGCCAGCAGTTACCGACAGGGGGATTCTCAGCCCCAGCATTTT

abundance: NA
j_gene: TRBJ2-5
v_gene: TRBV14
d_gene: NA
CDR3aa: CASSQEATTKTQYF
CDR3nt: TGTGCCAGCAGCCAAGAGGCGACGACGAAGACCCAGTACTTC

abundance: NA
j_gene: TRBJ1-2
v_gene: TRBV9
d_gene: NA
CDR3aa: CASSPAPGTNYGYTF
CDR3nt: TGTGCCAGCAGCCCGGCCCCGGGTACCAACTATGGCTACACCTTC

abundance: NA
j_gene: TRBJ2-5
v_gene: TRBV11-3
d_gene: TRBD2
CDR3aa: CASSSGGTSQYF
CDR3nt: TGTGCCAGCAGCTCCGGGGGGACTAGCCAGTACTTC

abundance: NA
j_gene: TRBJ2-3
v_gene: TRBV11-2
d_gene: NA
CDR3aa: CASSRLVRGGPNTQYF
CDR3nt: TGTGCCAGCAGTAGGCTGGTCAGGGGAGGTCCAAATACGCAGTATTTT

abundance: NA
j_gene: TRBJ2-7
v_gene: TRBV5-1
d_gene: TRBD1
CDR3aa: CASSFDRARYEQYF
CDR3nt: TGCGCCAGCAGCTTCGACAGGGCCCGCTACGAGCAGTACTTC

abundance: NA
j_gene: TRBJ1-1
v_gene: TRBV2
d_gene: NA
CDR3aa: CASSEARAGNTEAFF
CDR3nt: TGTGCCAGCAGTGAAGCAAGGGCAGGGAACACTGAAGCTTTCTTT

abundance: NA
j_gene: TRBJ1-6
v_gene: TRBV5-6
d_gene: NA
CDR3aa: CASSLGPVGNSPLHF
CDR3nt: TGTGCCAGCAGCTTAGGTCCCGTTGGTAATTCACCCCTCCACTTT

abundance: once
j_gene: TRBJ2-1
v_gene: TRBV7-3
d_gene: NA
CDR3aa: CASSLGGASYNEQFF
CDR3nt: TGTGCCAGCAGCTTAGGCGGGGCATCCTACAATGAGCAGTTCTTC

abundance: NA
j_gene: TRBJ1-2
v_gene: TRBV4-1
d_gene: NA
CDR3aa: CASSQDRSLFGYTF
CDR3nt: TGCGCCAGCAGCCAAGATCGCAGTCTATTTGGCTACACCTTC